The 14 T cell receptor beta chains below come from one sample, sequenced in a study of blood T cell repertoires in COVID-19 (dated by TCRdb to 2020 to 2022). Receptor libraries were prepared by the immunoSEQ multiplex PCR assay. As stored in TCRdb, this immuneACCESS dataset retains in-frame rearrangements with V and J assigned. A fraction of the clones does not appear; measured against another copy, unresolved V genes explain less than half of the discrepancy, and the remainder lacks a known reason. The sample profile shows tens of thousands of clones; under 85% of them were found once. The top ten clonotypes cover over 8.5% of the sample. The sample comprised peripheral blood. The receptors were sampled from a man in his sixties with acute or convalescent COVID-19.

This clone was observed a few times. CDR3 amino acids: CASSYANWNTEAFF. CDR3 nucleotides: TGTGCCAGCAGTTACGCGAATTGGAACACTGAAGCTTTCTTT. The chain joins TRBV6-5 to TRBJ1-1, with D unclear. Germline V gives CDR1 MNHEY, CDR2 SVGAGI. The germline V and J ends were trimmed by 2 bases and 1 base, with 8 bases remaining between them. There are 14 residues in the CDR3.

The chain links TRBV23-1 to TRBJ1-1; D possibly corresponds to TRBD1 (6 bases). TRBV23-1 is labeled an ORF, and its function is uncertain. The V end was cut by 8 bases, the J end by 1 base, with 11 bases between. CDR3 length equals 13 residues. In nucleotides, the CDR3 is TGCGCCAGCCCTCGGGGGGCGAACACTGAAGCTTTCTTT. Translation gives CASPRGANTEAFF.

The chain couples TRBV19 to TRBJ2-2, with 12 bases lining up with TRBD1. V lost 10 bases, J lost 5 bases, and 11 bases stayed unmatched. Per the germline V gene, CDR1 is LNHDA and CDR2 is SQIVND (reference sequence). This CDR3 has 16 residues. For the CDR3, the DNA is TGTGCCACCCGGGACAGGGGGCGAGAGGGGACCGGGGAGCTGTTTTTT. Protein sequence: CATRDRGREGTGELFF. Complete variable domain (other parts from reference TRBV19 and TRBJ2-2): DGGITQSPKYLFRKEGQNVTLSCEQNLNHDAMYWYRQDPGQGLRLIYYSQIVNDFQKGDIAEGYSVSREKKESFPLTVTSAQKNPTAFYLCATRDRGREGTGELFFGEGSRLTVL.

This clone was detected only once. This rearrangement joins TRBV19 to TRBJ1-2; D is unresolved. This CDR3 is 11 amino acids long. Per germline, CDR1 LNHDA and CDR2 SQIVND (reference sequence). With 5 bases removed from V and 6 bases from J, the gap between germline ends came to 7 bases. The CDR3 nucleotides are TGTGCCAGTAGTTCAACAGATGGCTACACCTTC. Protein sequence: CASSSTDGYTF.

This sequence joins TRBV7-2 and TRBJ1-3; TRBD1 is a possible D gene (6 bases). CDR3 size: 14 residues. From germline, CDR1 is SGHTA and CDR2 FQGNSA. Between the trimmed V and J ends, which lost 5 bases and 3 bases, there was a span of 11 bases. The CDR3 DNA reads as TGTGCCAGCAGCCAGAGACAGGATGGAAACACCATATATTTT. This gives the protein CASSQRQDGNTIYF.

The chain recombines TRBV5-1 with TRBJ2-5; tentatively, D is TRBD1 (6 bases). The germline V and J ends were trimmed by 0 bases and 5 bases, with 14 bases remaining between them. This CDR3 has 15 amino acids. Germline-derived CDR1 and CDR2 are SGHRS and YFSETQ. Here the CDR3 reads CASSLGGLGAETQYF. CDR3 coding DNA: TGCGCCAGCAGCTTGGGAGGTTTGGGGGCGGAGACCCAGTACTTC.

The CDR3 coding sequence is TGCGCCAGCAGCCAAGAGACAAGCTGGGGCTACACCTTC. Its translation is CASSQETSWGYTF. This chain joins TRBV4-1 and TRBJ1-2, with unresolved D. From germline, CDR1 is MGHRA and CDR2 YSYEKL. The CDR3 contains 13 residues. The V gene lost 0 bases and the J gene lost 8 bases, with 10 bases spanning the gap.

V and J are TRBV5-6 and TRBJ1-3; the D is unclear. Trimming took 0 bases from V and 0 from J, leaving 7 bases between them. The CDR3 extends over 15 amino acids. In germline, CDR1 is SGHDT, CDR2 YYEEEE. Here the CDR3 reads CASSLGLSSGNTIYF. CDR3 nucleotides: TGTGCCAGCAGCTTGGGCTTGAGCTCTGGAAACACCATATATTTT.

The chain uses TRBV15 and TRBJ2-6, with D unresolved. CDR1 and CDR2 from the germline V gene are LNHNV and YYDKDF (reference sequence). V was clipped by 0 bases and J by 2 bases, with 2 bases between them. The CDR3 length is 14 residues. The CDR3 protein is CATSRDTGANVLTF. Here the CDR3 DNA reads TGTGCCACCAGCAGAGATACTGGGGCCAACGTCCTGACTTTC.

The chain uses TRBV24-1 and TRBJ1-2; 7 bases align to TRBD1. CDR3 length equals 18 residues. After removal of 0 bases from V and 1 base from J, the junction contained 10 bases not matched to a gene. CDR1 and CDR2 (germline): KGHDR, SFDVKD. The CDR3 loop reads CATSDLTTGAWGNYGYTF. CDR3 coding DNA: TGTGCCACCAGTGATTTGACAACAGGGGCATGGGGTAACTATGGCTACACCTTC.

The chain employs TRBV30 and TRBJ2-3; TRBD1 matches 10 bases. Germline CDR1 reads GTSNPN; CDR2 reads SVGIG (reference sequence). The ends lost 0 bases at V and 1 base at J; junction bases unmatched: 1. The CDR3 runs to 15 residues. The CDR3 region is CAWSVGTGGTDTQYF. CDR3 in DNA: TGTGCCTGGAGTGTAGGGACAGGGGGCACAGATACGCAGTATTTT.

This clone was seen a handful of times. The chain is built from TRBV27 and TRBJ2-7; D possibly corresponds to TRBD2 (7 bases). Germline V lookup: CDR1 MNHEY, CDR2 SMNVEV (reference sequence). V gave up 0 bases and J gave up 3 bases, with 12 bases separating them. This CDR3 spans 15 amino acids. The CDR3 here is CASSLSSGGDYEQYF. DNA for the CDR3: TGTGCCAGCAGTTTATCATCGGGGGGCGACTACGAGCAGTACTTC.

The genes are TRBV7-3 and TRBJ2-7, with 7 bases matching TRBD2. The CDR3 is 13 residues long. CDR1 SGHTA and CDR2 FQGTGA come from the germline V gene. Trimming cost V 5 bases and J 7 bases; bases outside gene matches: 8. CDR3 loop: CASSQFGGGEQYF. The CDR3 DNA follows: TGTGCCAGCAGCCAGTTTGGCGGGGGAGAGCAGTACTTC.

V gene TRBV5-6 combines with J gene TRBJ1-4, with 8 bases that match TRBD1. The CDR3 covers 15 residues. Germline CDR1 SGHDT, CDR2 YYEEEE. With V trimmed by 2 bases and J by 8 bases, 8 bases remained unmatched. Written as DNA, the CDR3 is TGTGCCAGCAGCTTCGGACAGGGATATAGGGAAAAACTGTTTTTT. Protein: CASSFGQGYREKLFF.